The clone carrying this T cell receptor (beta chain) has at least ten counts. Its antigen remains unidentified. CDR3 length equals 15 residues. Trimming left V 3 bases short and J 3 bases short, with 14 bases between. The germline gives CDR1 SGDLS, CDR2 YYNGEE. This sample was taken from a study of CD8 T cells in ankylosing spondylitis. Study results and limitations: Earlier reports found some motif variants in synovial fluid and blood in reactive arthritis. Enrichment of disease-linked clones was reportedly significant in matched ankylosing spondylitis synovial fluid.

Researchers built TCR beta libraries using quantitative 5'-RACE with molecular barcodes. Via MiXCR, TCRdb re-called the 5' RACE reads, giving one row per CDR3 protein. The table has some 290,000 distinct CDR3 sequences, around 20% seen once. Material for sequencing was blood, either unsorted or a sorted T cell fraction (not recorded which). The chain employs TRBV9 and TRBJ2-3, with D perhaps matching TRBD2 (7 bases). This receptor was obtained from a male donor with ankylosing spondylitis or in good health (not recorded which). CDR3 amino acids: CASSAAGAFTDTQYF. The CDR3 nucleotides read TGTGCCAGCAGCGCCGCGGGGGCCTTTACAGATACGCAGTATTTT.